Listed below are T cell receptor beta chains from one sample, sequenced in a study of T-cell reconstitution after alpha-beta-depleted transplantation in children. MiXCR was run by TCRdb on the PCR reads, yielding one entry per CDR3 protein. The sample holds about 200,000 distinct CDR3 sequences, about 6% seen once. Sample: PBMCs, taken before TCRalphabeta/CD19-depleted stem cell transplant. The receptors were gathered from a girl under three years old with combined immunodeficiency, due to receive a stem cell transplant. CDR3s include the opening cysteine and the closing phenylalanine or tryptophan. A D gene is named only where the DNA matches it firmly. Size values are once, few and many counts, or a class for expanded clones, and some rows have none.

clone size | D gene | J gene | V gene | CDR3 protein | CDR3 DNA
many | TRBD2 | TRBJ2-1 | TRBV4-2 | CASSQEGGSWDNEQFF | TGTGCCAGCAGCCAAGAAGGCGGGAGTTGGGACAATGAGCAGTTCTTC
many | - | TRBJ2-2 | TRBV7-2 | CASSLSRSTGELFF | TGTGCCAGCAGCTTATCAAGGTCCACCGGGGAGCTGTTTTTT
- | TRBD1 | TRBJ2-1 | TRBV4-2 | CASSHDRVLGDEQFF | TGTGCCAGCAGCCATGACAGGGTCCTTGGGGATGAGCAGTTCTTC
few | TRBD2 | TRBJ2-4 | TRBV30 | CAWSPSGGANIQYF | TGTGCCTGGAGCCCTAGCGGGGGTGCCAATATTCAGTACTTC
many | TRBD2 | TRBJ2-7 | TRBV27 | CASSPGTSGGNYEQYF | TGTGCCAGCAGTCCCGGGACTAGCGGGGGAAACTACGAGCAGTACTTC
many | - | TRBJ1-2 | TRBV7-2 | CASSFYNGLNYGYTF | TGTGCCAGCAGCTTCTATAACGGACTCAACTATGGCTACACCTTC
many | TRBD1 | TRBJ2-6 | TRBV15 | CATSRVPGGIAGANVLTF | TGTGCCACCAGCAGAGTCCCAGGGGGTATAGCTGGGGCCAACGTCCTGACTTTC
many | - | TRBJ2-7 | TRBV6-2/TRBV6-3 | CASSYREMDEQYF | TGTGCCAGCAGTTATCGGGAGATGGACGAGCAGTACTTC
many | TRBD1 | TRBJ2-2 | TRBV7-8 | CASSEPGQGSGTGELFF | TGTGCCAGCAGCGAACCGGGACAGGGGAGTGGCACCGGGGAGCTGTTTTTT
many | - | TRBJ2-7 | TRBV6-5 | CASGLAEQYF | TGTGCCAGCGGATTAGCGGAGCAGTACTTC
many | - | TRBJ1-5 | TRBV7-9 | CASREGVNQPQHF | TGTGCCAGCAGGGAGGGCGTGAATCAGCCCCAGCATTTT
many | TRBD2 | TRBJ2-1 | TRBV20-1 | CSAIISSGRRNEQFF | TGCAGTGCTATTATCTCTAGCGGGAGGAGGAATGAGCAGTTCTTC
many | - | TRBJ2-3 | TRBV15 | CATSQRVSGTDTQYF | TGTGCCACCAGCCAGCGGGTATCGGGTACAGATACGCAGTATTTT
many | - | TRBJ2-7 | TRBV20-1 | CSAIQAPLAYEQYF | TGCAGTGCTATACAGGCACCTCTTGCCTACGAGCAGTACTTC